The sequence of this TCR beta chain was determined in a study of T cell repertoires in cytomegalovirus infection. TCRdb ran MiXCR on the reads and lists one entry per CDR3 protein. This sample has a few hundred thousand distinct CDR3 sequences, with approximately 46% found just once. Trimming pared 1 base from V and 5 bases from J, leaving 17 bases between. The CDR3 loop spans 16 amino acids. The germline V gene encodes CDR1 SGHTA and CDR2 FQGNSA. This clonotype was found many times. What it recognizes is unknown. This chain links TRBV7-2 with TRBJ2-5, with D perhaps matching TRBD2 (6 bases). Sample: cultured PBMCs, taken from culture after CMV antigen stimulation. This receptor was taken from a human donor in good health (CMV status not recorded). Some clones in this sample may be carry-over from other donors' samples. The CDR3 DNA follows: TGTGCCAGCAGCTTAGTGGGGACTCACCTTTTGGAGACCCAGTACTTC. The encoded protein is CASSLVGTHLLETQYF.